Listed below are T cell receptor beta chains from one sample, sequenced in a study of STAT3 mutations in large granular lymphocyte leukemia. Repertoires were generated with immunoSEQ multiplex PCR, while TCRdb's copy carries only in-frame clones and drops some. The sample lists around 9,100 clones; about 92% were seen once. Sequencing used peripheral blood mononuclear cells. All receptors come from a man in his fifties or sixties with T-cell large granular lymphocyte leukemia. Some clones in this sample may be carry-over from other donors' samples. Each CDR3 is given with its conserved first and last residue. Fields, in order: CDR3 DNA, CDR3 protein, CDR3 length, D gene, clone size, J gene, V gene. The D gene is left open where the match is weak. Where a row states a size, it is once, few, many or the class of an expanded clone; other rows omit it.

DNA: TGTGCTAGTGGATGGGGAAGCGGACCGACCGGGGAGCTGTTTTTT
CDR3: CASGWGSGPTGELFF
length: 15
D: -
size: few
J: TRBJ2-2
V: TRBV12-5

DNA: TGCGCCAGCGCATCCCTTCCCACAGATACGCAGTATTTT
CDR3: CASASLPTDTQYF
length: 13
D: -
size: once
J: TRBJ2-3
V: TRBV5-1

DNA: TGTGCCAGCAGTGGGACAGGGATTCGACAGCCCCAGCATTTT
CDR3: CASSGTGIRQPQHF
length: 14
D: TRBD1
size: -
J: TRBJ1-5
V: TRBV2

DNA: TGTGCCAGCAGGTCACAGATGTACTATGGCTACACCTTC
CDR3: CASRSQMYYGYTF
length: 13
D: -
size: once
J: TRBJ1-2
V: TRBV6-5

DNA: TGTGCCAGCAGCCATTCTCCCGGGGGCGGGGAGCTGTTTTTT
CDR3: CASSHSPGGGELFF
length: 14
D: -
size: -
J: TRBJ2-2
V: TRBV7-2

DNA: TGTGCCAGCAGCTTCGCTAATACGGGACTAGCGGGACTTCAAGAGACCCAGTACTTC
CDR3: CASSFANTGLAGLQETQYF
length: 19
D: TRBD2
size: -
J: TRBJ2-5
V: TRBV5-5

DNA: TGTGCCTGGGACGGGGTCAGTGATTCTGGAAACACCATATATTTT
CDR3: CAWDGVSDSGNTIYF
length: 15
D: -
size: -
J: TRBJ1-3
V: TRBV30

DNA: TGTGCCAGCAGCTCGTTTCAAGGGTTAACCGGGGAGCTGTTTTTT
CDR3: CASSSFQGLTGELFF
length: 15
D: -
size: -
J: TRBJ2-2
V: TRBV7-3

DNA: TGTGCCAGCAGCCCTACAGGGGGTGGGAATGGCTACACCTTC
CDR3: CASSPTGGGNGYTF
length: 14
D: TRBD1
size: once
J: TRBJ1-2
V: TRBV7-2

DNA: TGTGCCAGCAGCGCGGGACTATCCCAAGAGACCCAGTACTTC
CDR3: CASSAGLSQETQYF
length: 14
D: TRBD2
size: -
J: TRBJ2-5
V: TRBV9

DNA: TGTGCCAGCAGCTCAAGACAGGGACCGTCCTACGAGCAGTACTTC
CDR3: CASSSRQGPSYEQYF
length: 15
D: TRBD1
size: -
J: TRBJ2-7
V: TRBV7-8

DNA: TGCGCCAGCAGCTTGAACGGGGGCGCGGGCTACACCTTC
CDR3: CASSLNGGAGYTF
length: 13
D: -
size: -
J: TRBJ1-2
V: TRBV5-1

DNA: TGTGCCAGTAAGCCGACAGTAAATAGCAATCAGCCCCAGCATTTT
CDR3: CASKPTVNSNQPQHF
length: 15
D: -
size: -
J: TRBJ1-5
V: TRBV19

DNA: TGTGCCAGCAGTGAATATGGTGGGGGAGGGCTGTTTTTT
CDR3: CASSEYGGGGLFF
length: 13
D: -
size: -
J: TRBJ1-4
V: TRBV25-1

DNA: TGTGCCAGCAGCCTTGGAGGGGTGCCGTCGGAGTATTCGGCTTTCTTT
CDR3: CASSLGGVPSEYSAFF
length: 16
D: -
size: -
J: TRBJ1-1
V: TRBV28

DNA: TGTGCCAGCAGCTTAGGACAGGGGGATACTGAAGCTTTCTTT
CDR3: CASSLGQGDTEAFF
length: 14
D: TRBD1
size: -
J: TRBJ1-1
V: TRBV7-9

DNA: TGCAGCGTTGAACCACCGGGACAGGGGGCGCCAGGTGAGCAGTTCTTC
CDR3: CSVEPPGQGAPGEQFF
length: 16
D: TRBD1
size: -
J: TRBJ2-1
V: TRBV29-1

DNA: TGCGCCAGCAGCCGAGATCGGGACGAGCAGTACTTC
CDR3: CASSRDRDEQYF
length: 12
D: -
size: -
J: TRBJ2-7
V: TRBV5-1

DNA: TGTGCCAGCGGCCCGATAGGGACAGAGACAACTAATGAAAAACTGTTTTTT
CDR3: CASGPIGTETTNEKLFF
length: 17
D: TRBD1
size: -
J: TRBJ1-4
V: TRBV6-8

DNA: TGTGCCAGCAGCTTCGACAGGGGGCGACGGGGCTACACCTTC
CDR3: CASSFDRGRRGYTF
length: 14
D: TRBD1
size: -
J: TRBJ1-2
V: TRBV7-2

DNA: TGTGCCACCTCCCGGGGGGACCTGGGAGAGCAGTACTTC
CDR3: CATSRGDLGEQYF
length: 13
D: TRBD2
size: -
J: TRBJ2-7
V: TRBV28

DNA: TGTGCCAGCAGTTTTCAGGGGGCGAGGAACTATGGCTACACCTTC
CDR3: CASSFQGARNYGYTF
length: 15
D: TRBD1
size: few
J: TRBJ1-2
V: TRBV27

DNA: TGTGCCAGCAACCTACTACGTAACACTGAAGCTTTCTTT
CDR3: CASNLLRNTEAFF
length: 13
D: -
size: -
J: TRBJ1-1
V: TRBV6-6

DNA: TGTGCCAGCAGTTACTCGGCGGGGAGGGGGGACACTGAAGCTTTCTTT
CDR3: CASSYSAGRGDTEAFF
length: 16
D: -
size: -
J: TRBJ1-1
V: TRBV6-5

DNA: TGTGCCAGCAGCTTAGCGCGGGTTGGGGGCGAAAAACTGTTTTTT
CDR3: CASSLARVGGEKLFF
length: 15
D: -
size: -
J: TRBJ1-4
V: TRBV7-2

DNA: TGTGCCAGCAGCTTTAGCGGGATGGGGCCAGATACGCAGTATTTT
CDR3: CASSFSGMGPDTQYF
length: 15
D: TRBD2
size: -
J: TRBJ2-3
V: TRBV7-2

DNA: TGTGCCAGCAGCCCGACAGGGACGTCCTACGAGCAGTACTTC
CDR3: CASSPTGTSYEQYF
length: 14
D: TRBD1
size: -
J: TRBJ2-7
V: TRBV7-2

DNA: TGTGCCAGCAGTTTAGGGCGCCGTGGAAACACCATATATTTT
CDR3: CASSLGRRGNTIYF
length: 14
D: -
size: -
J: TRBJ1-3
V: TRBV28

DNA: TGCAGCGGCCTGGGTCCTTGGCGGGAGGGGACCTACAATGAGCAGTTCTTC
CDR3: CSGLGPWREGTYNEQFF
length: 17
D: TRBD2
size: -
J: TRBJ2-1
V: TRBV29-1

DNA: TGTGCCAGCAGCAGCGACAGCACTTATGGCTACACCTTC
CDR3: CASSSDSTYGYTF
length: 13
D: -
size: -
J: TRBJ1-2
V: TRBV7-2

DNA: TGTGCCAGCAGCCGTAATGCGGGGGATGGGGAGACCCAGTACTTC
CDR3: CASSRNAGDGETQYF
length: 15
D: TRBD2
size: -
J: TRBJ2-5
V: TRBV7-2

DNA: TGTGCCAGCAGTTACTCGCCCGGACAGGGGGAGGACACCATATATTTT
CDR3: CASSYSPGQGEDTIYF
length: 16
D: TRBD1
size: -
J: TRBJ1-3
V: TRBV6-5

DNA: TGTGCCAGCAGTTGGGTGGGGGGGACAGATACGCAGTATTTT
CDR3: CASSWVGGTDTQYF
length: 14
D: TRBD2
size: -
J: TRBJ2-3
V: TRBV6-1

DNA: TGCGCCAGCAGCTTGGGGATTACAGGGGGCGGTCAGCCCCAGCATTTT
CDR3: CASSLGITGGGQPQHF
length: 16
D: TRBD1
size: -
J: TRBJ1-5
V: TRBV5-1

DNA: TGTGCCAGCTCACCACGGCGGGAGGGCCCGGGTGAGCAGTACTTC
CDR3: CASSPRREGPGEQYF
length: 15
D: TRBD2
size: -
J: TRBJ2-7
V: TRBV18

DNA: TGTGCCAGCAGTTTGGGGTTTAGCAATCAGCCCCAGCATTTT
CDR3: CASSLGFSNQPQHF
length: 14
D: -
size: -
J: TRBJ1-5
V: TRBV28

DNA: TGCAGTGGGAGGGCCGCAGAGACCCAGTACTTC
CDR3: CSGRAAETQYF
length: 11
D: -
size: once
J: TRBJ2-5
V: TRBV20-1

DNA: TGTGCCAGCAGCTTTGCGACAGGGGTTCATTACGAGCAGTACTTC
CDR3: CASSFATGVHYEQYF
length: 15
D: TRBD1
size: -
J: TRBJ2-7
V: TRBV11-1

DNA: TGTGCCAGTAGTCCCATGGGGCGACTTGAAGGAGATACGCAGTATTTT
CDR3: CASSPMGRLEGDTQYF
length: 16
D: -
size: -
J: TRBJ2-3
V: TRBV19

DNA: TGTGCCAGCAGGGGGTGGGAGCGGGCCTACGAGCAGTACTTC
CDR3: CASRGWERAYEQYF
length: 14
D: -
size: -
J: TRBJ2-7
V: TRBV7-2